Presented here are 3 T cell receptor beta chains from one specimen sequenced in a study of PD-1 blockade in mismatch repair-deficient tumors. Generated by immunoSEQ multiplex PCR, the TCRdb table keeps only in-frame clones and is missing some. The sample includes 80,000 to 100,000 clones, more than 65% of them seen just once. This specimen consisted of peripheral blood, obtained 12 weeks after starting pembrolizumab. These receptors were taken from an adult with mismatch repair-deficient cancer.

The chain carries TRBV29-1 and TRBJ2-3, with 12 bases matching TRBD2. CDR1 SQVTM and CDR2 ANQGSEA come from the germline V gene. This CDR3 has 15 residues. Losses at the gene ends were 4 bases for V and 3 bases for J; bases not matched to a gene: 5. In DNA form, the CDR3 reads TGCAGCGTTGTCGGCCTAGCGGGAGGGACAGATACGCAGTATTTT. Translating gives CSVVGLAGGTDTQYF.

The CDR3 DNA reads TGCGCCAGCAGCGCCCGGGACAGCGGGAACACTGAAGCTTTCTTT. It is translated as CASSARDSGNTEAFF. The chain recombines TRBV5-1 with TRBJ1-1, with 7 bases aligning to TRBD1. J lost 1 base, V lost 4 bases, and 7 bases had no gene match. CDR1 is SGHRS and CDR2 is YFSETQ in the germline V gene. The CDR3 covers 15 residues.

The chain employs TRBV19 and TRBJ2-2; no definite D call. V lost 6 bases to trimming and J lost 1 base, with 9 bases between them. CDR1 is LNHDA, CDR2 SQIVND, per germline (reference sequence). There are 14 residues in the CDR3. The CDR3 coding sequence is TGTGCCAGTAGACCAAAAGGGAACACCGGGGAGCTGTTTTTT. Encoded protein: CASRPKGNTGELFF.